This T cell receptor (beta chain) is from a study of blood T cell repertoires in COVID-19. The wider study: The analysed material was cDNA or gDNA that came from T cells, B-cell-depleted T cells, or PBMCs.

This CDR3 spans 11 amino acids. V lost 3 bases to trimming and J lost 8 bases, with 6 bases between them. Germline CDR1 and CDR2: MNHEY and SMNVEV (reference sequence). Measured with immunoSEQ multiplex PCR; TCRdb has only the in-frame clones, and not every one. This table has about 91,000 clones, 70% to 90% appearing once. Sequenced: peripheral blood. This TCR derives from a man in his 70s with acute or convalescent COVID-19. The chain employs TRBV27 and TRBJ2-3; D unclear. The CDR3 region is CASSFTGTQYF. The CDR3 nucleotides are TGTGCCAGCAGTTTTACGGGTACGCAGTATTTT.